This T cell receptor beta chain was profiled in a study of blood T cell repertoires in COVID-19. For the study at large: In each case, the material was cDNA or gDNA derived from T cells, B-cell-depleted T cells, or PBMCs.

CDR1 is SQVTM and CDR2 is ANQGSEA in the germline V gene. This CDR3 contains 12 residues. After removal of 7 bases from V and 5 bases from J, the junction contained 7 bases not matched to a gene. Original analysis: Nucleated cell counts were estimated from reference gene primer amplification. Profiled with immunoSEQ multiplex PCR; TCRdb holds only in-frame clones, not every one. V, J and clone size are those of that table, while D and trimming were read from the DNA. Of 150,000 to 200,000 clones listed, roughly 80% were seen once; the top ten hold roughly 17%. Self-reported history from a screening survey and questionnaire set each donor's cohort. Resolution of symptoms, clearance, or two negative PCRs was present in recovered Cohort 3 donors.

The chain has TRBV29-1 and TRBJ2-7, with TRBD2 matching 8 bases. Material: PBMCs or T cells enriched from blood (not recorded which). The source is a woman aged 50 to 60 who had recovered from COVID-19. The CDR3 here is CSARGGFDEQYF. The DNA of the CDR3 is TGCAGCGCCCGCGGGGGGTTCGACGAGCAGTACTTC.